A selection of T cell receptor beta chains follows, all from one sample in a study of T-cell reconstitution after alpha-beta-depleted transplantation in children. In TCRdb, the PCR reads were re-called with MiXCR into one record per CDR3 protein. The sample lists about 540,000 distinct CDR3 sequences; about a sixth were seen once. The sequenced sample was PBMCs from the stem cell graft donor, obtained from the stem cell graft. The receptor set was obtained from a human donor who donated a stem cell graft to a child with acute lymphoblastic leukemia. Both conserved end residues are part of each CDR3. A D gene is named only where the DNA matches it firmly. Clone size appears in some rows only: once, few, many, or a class for an expanded clone.

TRBJ2-5,TRBV20-1,.,.,TGCAGTGCTCTATTAACGGGAGAATTAGAAGAGACCCAGTACTTC,CSALLTGELEETQYF
TRBJ2-2,TRBV3-1,TRBD2,few,TGTGCCAGCAGCGTAGGACTAGCGGGAGGATATTACACCGGGGAGCTGTTTTTT,CASSVGLAGGYYTGELFF
TRBJ2-1,TRBV7-8,.,few,TGTGCCAGCAGCCGCAACGCAGGGGAAGGAATTAACAATGAGCAGTTCTTC,CASSRNAGEGINNEQFF
TRBJ2-2,TRBV2,TRBD2,few,TGTGCCAGCAGTGTTGGGACTAGTTGGAGCACCGGGGAGCTGTTTTTT,CASSVGTSWSTGELFF
TRBJ2-7,TRBV12-3/TRBV12-4,.,many,TGTGCCAGCAGTTTCAGACTTAGCTACGAGCAGTACTTC,CASSFRLSYEQYF
TRBJ1-2,TRBV6-2/TRBV6-3,.,.,TGTGCCAGCAGTTACTACCAGTCTACCTTAGCCGAGGGGAGGAGTATGGCTGGCTACACCTTC,CASSYYQSTLAEGRSMAGYTF
TRBJ2-3,TRBV11-2,TRBD2,few,TGTGCCAGCAGCCATAGCGGGGCGAAGGCGCAGTATTTT,CASSHSGAKAQYF
TRBJ2-1,TRBV19,.,few,TGTGCCGGGGGGCCGTCGTACGGTGAGCAGTTCTTC,CAGGPSYGEQFF
TRBJ2-4,TRBV6-1,.,.,TGTGCCAGCAGTCCCACAGACTGGGCCAAAAACATTCAGTACTTC,CASSPTDWAKNIQYF
TRBJ2-6,TRBV6-5,.,.,TGTGCCAGCAGTTACCTTTATCCGGGAGCTATCTCTGGGGCCAACGTCCTGACTTTC,CASSYLYPGAISGANVLTF
TRBJ2-3,TRBV6-4,.,.,TGTGCCAGCAGTGGGTCAGGGGCAGATACGCAGTATTTT,CASSGSGADTQYF
TRBJ2-2,TRBV5-1,.,once,TGCGCCAGCAGCTCCAGGGGTCTAGCGGCTACGAACACCGGGGAGCTGTTTTTT,CASSSRGLAATNTGELFF
TRBJ2-3,TRBV5-1,.,many,TGCGCCAGCAGCTTGGGTAGCGCAGATACGCAGTATTTT,CASSLGSADTQYF
TRBJ2-7,TRBV29-1,.,.,TGCAGCGTGGTGGACACTTCCTACGAGCAGTACTTC,CSVVDTSYEQYF
TRBJ2-5,TRBV4-1,TRBD1,.,TGCGCCAGCAGCCACGATAATACAGGGGGCCGGGAGACCCAGTACTTC,CASSHDNTGGRETQYF
TRBJ1-2,TRBV29-1,.,few,TGCAGCGTTGGGGGGGAGTGGTATGGCTACACCTTC,CSVGGEWYGYTF
TRBJ2-5,TRBV6-4,.,.,TGTGCCAGCAGTGAAGACCTATGGGAGACCCAGTACTTC,CASSEDLWETQYF
TRBJ1-4,TRBV5-5,.,.,TGTGCCAGCAGCTCGGCGCAGTTTGAAAAACTGTTTTTT,CASSSAQFEKLFF
TRBJ2-2,TRBV7-9,.,few,TGTGCCAGCAGCCCGGGAGTGCTAGTCAACGGGGAGCTGTTTTTT,CASSPGVLVNGELFF
TRBJ1-1,TRBV6-5,.,.,TGTGCCAGCAGTTACATGGCCAGCTTGAACACTGAAGCTTTCTTT,CASSYMASLNTEAFF
TRBJ2-3,TRBV10-3,TRBD2,.,TGTGCCACCGGGACTAGCGGGGCAGGGAGTACAGATACGCAGTATTTT,CATGTSGAGSTDTQYF
TRBJ1-4,TRBV12-3/TRBV12-4,.,.,TGTGCCAGCACCCGACCCGGAGGCCGGGAAAAACTGTTTTTT,CASTRPGGREKLFF
TRBJ2-1,TRBV27,.,many,TGTGCCAGCAGTTTTCTGGGTAACAATGAGCAGTTCTTC,CASSFLGNNEQFF
TRBJ2-1,TRBV7-2,TRBD2,.,TGTGCCAGCAGCTCGCTGGCCAGCGGGAGGACCCATGAGCAGTTCTTC,CASSSLASGRTHEQFF
TRBJ1-4,TRBV12-3/TRBV12-4,.,.,TGTGCCAGCAGTCCCTCCTTACCAACTAATGAAAAACTGTTTTTT,CASSPSLPTNEKLFF
TRBJ2-7,TRBV14,TRBD1,few,TGTGCCAGCAGCCGCGGACAGGGTCGGGACGAGCAGTACTTC,CASSRGQGRDEQYF
TRBJ2-7,TRBV5-5,.,.,TGTGCCAGCAGCTTTGTCGGCAGGGTATACGAGCAGTACTTC,CASSFVGRVYEQYF
TRBJ2-7,TRBV7-2,.,few,TGTGCCAGCAGCCCCGATCCGGTTCCCTCCTACGAGCAGTACTTC,CASSPDPVPSYEQYF
TRBJ1-1,TRBV9,.,few,TGTGCCAGCAGCGTAAGTTCGGGGAACACTGAAGCTTTCTTT,CASSVSSGNTEAFF
TRBJ1-5,TRBV5-6,.,few,TGTGCCAGCAAACGGCCCTCAGTTCAGCCCCAGCATTTT,CASKRPSVQPQHF
TRBJ1-2,TRBV28,.,.,TGTGCCAGCAGTTTACGGTTGGTGTACACCTTC,CASSLRLVYTF
TRBJ2-1,TRBV20-1,TRBD2,few,TGCAGTGCACCCGGCCCTAGCGGATTCAGCTCCTACAATGAGCAGTTCTTC,CSAPGPSGFSSYNEQFF
TRBJ2-1,TRBV12-3/TRBV12-4,.,few,TGTGCCAGCAGCACAATTTACAATGAGCAGTTCTTC,CASSTIYNEQFF
TRBJ2-6,TRBV12-3/TRBV12-4,.,few,TGTGCCAGCAGTACGCTAGCAGCCGGGGCCAACGTCCTGACTTTC,CASSTLAAGANVLTF
TRBJ2-1,TRBV9,.,.,TGTGCCAGCAGCGAGGGGGACTGGCCAGAACCCGAGCAGTTCTTC,CASSEGDWPEPEQFF
TRBJ2-1,TRBV11-3,.,few,TGTGCCAGCAGCTTAGTGGGGGCAGGTTACATGGATGAGCAGTTCTTC,CASSLVGAGYMDEQFF
TRBJ2-7,TRBV5-1,TRBD2,few,TGCGCCAGCAGAACCCTAGCGGGGTTCTACGAGCAGTACTTC,CASRTLAGFYEQYF